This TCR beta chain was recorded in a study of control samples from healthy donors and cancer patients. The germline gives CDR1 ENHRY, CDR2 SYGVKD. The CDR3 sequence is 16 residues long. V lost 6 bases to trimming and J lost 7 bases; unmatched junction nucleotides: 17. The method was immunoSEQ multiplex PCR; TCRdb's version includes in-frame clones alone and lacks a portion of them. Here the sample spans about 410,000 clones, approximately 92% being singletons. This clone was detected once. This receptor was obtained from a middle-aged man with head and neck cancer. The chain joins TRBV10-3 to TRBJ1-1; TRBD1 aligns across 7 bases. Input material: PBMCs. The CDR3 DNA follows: TGTGCCATCAGCGAAAGGGTACAGGGGCCCCCAAATGAAGCTTTCTTT. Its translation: CAISERVQGPPNEAFF.